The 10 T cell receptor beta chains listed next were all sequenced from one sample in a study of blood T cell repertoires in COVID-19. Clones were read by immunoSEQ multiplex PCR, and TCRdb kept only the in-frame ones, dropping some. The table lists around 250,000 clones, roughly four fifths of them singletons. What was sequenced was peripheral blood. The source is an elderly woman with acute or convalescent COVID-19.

The CDR3 DNA is TGTGCCAGCAGTTTCGGGAGCGGATCTGAAGAGACCCAGTACTTC. This sequence encodes CASSFGSGSEETQYF. The rearrangement uses TRBV7-3 and TRBJ2-5; a possible D gene is TRBD2 (6 bases). This CDR3 region has 15 residues. Germline loops: CDR1 SGHTA, CDR2 FQGTGA. V was pared by 6 bases and J by 3 bases, with 17 bases between.

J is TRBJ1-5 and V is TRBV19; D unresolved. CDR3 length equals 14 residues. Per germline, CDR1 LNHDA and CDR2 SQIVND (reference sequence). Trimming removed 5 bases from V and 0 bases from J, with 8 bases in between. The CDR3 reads CASSLRDSNQPQHF. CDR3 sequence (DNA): TGTGCCAGTAGTTTGCGGGATAGCAATCAGCCCCAGCATTTT.

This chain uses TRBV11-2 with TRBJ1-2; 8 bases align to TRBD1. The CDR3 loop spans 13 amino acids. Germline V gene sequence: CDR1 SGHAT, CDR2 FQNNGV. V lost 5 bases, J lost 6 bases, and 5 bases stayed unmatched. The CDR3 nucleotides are TGTGCCAGCAGCACCTGGGGACAGGATGGCTACACCTTC. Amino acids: CASSTWGQDGYTF.

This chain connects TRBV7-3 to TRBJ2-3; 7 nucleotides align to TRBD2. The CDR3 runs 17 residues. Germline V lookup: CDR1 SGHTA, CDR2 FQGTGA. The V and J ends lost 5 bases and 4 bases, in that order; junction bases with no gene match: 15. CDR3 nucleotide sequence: TGTGCCAGCAGCAGCGAGGGGAGGGGCCGTCGGGCAGATACGCAGTATTTT. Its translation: CASSSEGRGRRADTQYF.

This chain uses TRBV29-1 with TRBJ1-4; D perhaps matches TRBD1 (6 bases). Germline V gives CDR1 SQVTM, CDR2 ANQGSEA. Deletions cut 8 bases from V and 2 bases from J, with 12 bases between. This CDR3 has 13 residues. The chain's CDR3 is CSTRGLTNEKLFF. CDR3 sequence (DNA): TGCAGCACAAGGGGGTTGACTAATGAAAAACTGTTTTTT.

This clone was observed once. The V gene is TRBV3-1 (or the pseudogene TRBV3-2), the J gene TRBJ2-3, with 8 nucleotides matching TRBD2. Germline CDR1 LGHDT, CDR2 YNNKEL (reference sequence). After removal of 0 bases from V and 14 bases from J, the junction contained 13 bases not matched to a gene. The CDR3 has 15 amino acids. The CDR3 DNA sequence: TGTGCCAGCAGCCAAGATTCCAGCGGGAGCGGGTATTTGTATTTT. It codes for CASSQDSSGSGYLYF.

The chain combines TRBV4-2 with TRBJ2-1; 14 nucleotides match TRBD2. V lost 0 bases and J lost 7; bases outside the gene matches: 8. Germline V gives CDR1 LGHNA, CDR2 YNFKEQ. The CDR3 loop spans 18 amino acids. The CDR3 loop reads CASSQDLGTSGSYNEQFF. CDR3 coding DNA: TGTGCCAGCAGCCAAGATTTGGGGACTAGCGGGAGTTATAATGAGCAGTTCTTC.

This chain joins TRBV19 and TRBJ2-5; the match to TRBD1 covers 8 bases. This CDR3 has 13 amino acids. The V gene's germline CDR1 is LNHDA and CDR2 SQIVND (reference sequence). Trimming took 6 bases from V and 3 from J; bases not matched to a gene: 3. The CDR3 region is CASSGQGKETQYF. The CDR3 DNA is TGTGCCAGTAGCGGACAGGGTAAAGAGACCCAGTACTTC.

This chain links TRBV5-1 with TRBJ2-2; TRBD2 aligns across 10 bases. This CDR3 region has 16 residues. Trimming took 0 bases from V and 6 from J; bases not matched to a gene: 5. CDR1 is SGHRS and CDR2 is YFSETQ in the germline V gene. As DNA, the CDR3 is TGCGCCAGCAGCTTGGCCCAGCGGGGGGGAGCCGGGGAGCTGTTTTTT. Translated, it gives CASSLAQRGGAGELFF.

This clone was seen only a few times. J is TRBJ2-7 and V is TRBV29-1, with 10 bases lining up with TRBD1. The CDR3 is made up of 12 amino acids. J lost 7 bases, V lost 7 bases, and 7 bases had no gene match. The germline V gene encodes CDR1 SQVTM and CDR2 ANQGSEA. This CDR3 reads CSAGTGVREQYF. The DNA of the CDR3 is TGCAGCGCCGGGACAGGGGTGAGGGAGCAGTACTTC.